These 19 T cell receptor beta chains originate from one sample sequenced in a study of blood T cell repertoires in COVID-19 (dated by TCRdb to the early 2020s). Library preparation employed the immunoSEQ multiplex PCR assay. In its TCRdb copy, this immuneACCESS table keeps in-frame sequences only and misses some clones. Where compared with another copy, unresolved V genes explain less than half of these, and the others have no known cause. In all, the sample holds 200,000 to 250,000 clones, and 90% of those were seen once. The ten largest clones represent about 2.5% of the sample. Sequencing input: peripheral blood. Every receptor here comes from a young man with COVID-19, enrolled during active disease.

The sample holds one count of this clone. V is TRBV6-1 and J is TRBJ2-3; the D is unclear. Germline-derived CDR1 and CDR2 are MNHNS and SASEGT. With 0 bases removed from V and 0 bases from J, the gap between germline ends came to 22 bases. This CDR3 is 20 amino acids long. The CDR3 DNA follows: TGTGCCAGCAGTGAAGCGAGGTCCATTGATGGTTTTAGAAGCACAGATACGCAGTATTTT. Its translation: CASSEARSIDGFRSTDTQYF.

The CDR3, as DNA: TGTGCCAGCACCCTTGACAGGCCCAACTATGGCTACACCTTC. This encodes CASTLDRPNYGYTF. V usage is TRBV28 and J usage is TRBJ1-2, with a weak D call TRBD1 (6 bases). The germline V and J ends were trimmed by 7 bases and 2 bases, with 14 bases remaining between them. Germline loops: CDR1 MDHEN, CDR2 SYDVKM. The CDR3 consists of 14 residues.

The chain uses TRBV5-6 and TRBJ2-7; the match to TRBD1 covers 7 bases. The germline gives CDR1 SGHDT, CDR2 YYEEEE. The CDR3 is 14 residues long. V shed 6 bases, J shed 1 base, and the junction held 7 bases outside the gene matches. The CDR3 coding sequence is TGTGCCAGCACCCCGACAGGGAGATCCTACGAGCAGTACTTC. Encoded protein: CASTPTGRSYEQYF.

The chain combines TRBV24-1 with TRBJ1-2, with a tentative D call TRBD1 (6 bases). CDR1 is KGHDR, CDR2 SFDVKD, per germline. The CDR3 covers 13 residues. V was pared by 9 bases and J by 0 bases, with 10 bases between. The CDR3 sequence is CATGGEANYGYTF. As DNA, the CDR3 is TGTGCCACCGGGGGCGAGGCTAACTATGGCTACACCTTC.

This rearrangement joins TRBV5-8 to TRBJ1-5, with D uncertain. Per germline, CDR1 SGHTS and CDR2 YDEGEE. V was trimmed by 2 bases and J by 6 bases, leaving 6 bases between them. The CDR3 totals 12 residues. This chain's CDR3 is CASSFGSQPQHF. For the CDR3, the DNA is TGTGCCAGCAGCTTCGGGAGTCAGCCCCAGCATTTT.

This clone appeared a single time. The CDR3 loop reads CASSPHAGQTAGNTIYF. The CDR3 DNA is TGTGCCAGCAGCCCCCACGCGGGGCAGACGGCTGGAAACACCATATATTTT. V is TRBV7-2 and J is TRBJ1-3; possibly TRBD1 for D (5 bases). V shed 5 bases and J shed 2 bases, with 19 bases lying between them. The length of the CDR3 is 17 residues. Germline assignment: CDR1 SGHTA and CDR2 FQGNSA.

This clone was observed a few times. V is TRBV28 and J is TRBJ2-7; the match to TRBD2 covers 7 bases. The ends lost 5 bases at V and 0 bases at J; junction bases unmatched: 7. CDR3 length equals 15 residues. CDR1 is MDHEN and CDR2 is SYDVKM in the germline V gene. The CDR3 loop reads CASSNQGGASYEQYF. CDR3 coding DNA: TGTGCCAGCAGTAACCAGGGAGGGGCCTCCTACGAGCAGTACTTC.

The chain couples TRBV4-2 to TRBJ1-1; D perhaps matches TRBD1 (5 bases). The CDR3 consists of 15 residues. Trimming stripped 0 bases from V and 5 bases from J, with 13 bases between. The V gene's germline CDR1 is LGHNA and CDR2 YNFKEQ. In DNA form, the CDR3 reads TGTGCCAGCAGCCAAGAAGACAGTCGGAGTACTGAAGCTTTCTTT. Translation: CASSQEDSRSTEAFF.

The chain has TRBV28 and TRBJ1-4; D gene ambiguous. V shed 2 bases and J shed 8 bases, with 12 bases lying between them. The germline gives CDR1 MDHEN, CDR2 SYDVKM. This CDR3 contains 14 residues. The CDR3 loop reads CASSLVTNGEKLFF. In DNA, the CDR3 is TGTGCCAGCAGTTTAGTAACCAACGGGGAAAAACTGTTTTTT. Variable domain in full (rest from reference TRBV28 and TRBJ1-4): DVKVTQSSRYLVKRTGEKVFLECVQDMDHENMFWYRQDPGLGLRLIYFSYDVKMKEKGDIPEGYSVSREKKERFSLILESASTNQTSMYLCASSLVTNGEKLFFGSGTQLSVL.

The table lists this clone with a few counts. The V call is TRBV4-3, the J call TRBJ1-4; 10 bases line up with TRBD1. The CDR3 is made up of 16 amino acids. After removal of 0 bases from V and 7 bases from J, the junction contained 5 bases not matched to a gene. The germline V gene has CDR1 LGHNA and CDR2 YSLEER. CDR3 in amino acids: CASSQEKGTGAEKLFF. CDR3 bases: TGCGCCAGCAGCCAAGAGAAAGGGACAGGGGCTGAAAAACTGTTTTTT.

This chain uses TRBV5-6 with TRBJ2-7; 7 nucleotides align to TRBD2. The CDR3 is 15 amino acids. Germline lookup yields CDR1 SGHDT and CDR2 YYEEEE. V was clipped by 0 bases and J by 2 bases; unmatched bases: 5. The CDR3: CASSLARTSAYEQYF. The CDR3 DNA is TGTGCCAGCAGCTTGGCGCGGACTAGTGCCTACGAGCAGTACTTC. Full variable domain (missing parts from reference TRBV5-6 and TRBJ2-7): DAGVTQSPTHLIKTRGQQVTLRCSPKSGHDTVSWYQQALGQGPQFIFQYYEEEERQRGNFPDRFSGHQFPNYSSELNVNALLLGDSALYLCASSLARTSAYEQYFGPGTRLTVT.

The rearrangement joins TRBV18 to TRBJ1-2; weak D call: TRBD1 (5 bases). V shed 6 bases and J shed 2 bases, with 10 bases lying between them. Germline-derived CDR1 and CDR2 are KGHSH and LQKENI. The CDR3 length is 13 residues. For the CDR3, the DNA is TGTGCCAGCTCTACGACAGAAAACTATGGCTACACCTTC. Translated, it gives CASSTTENYGYTF.

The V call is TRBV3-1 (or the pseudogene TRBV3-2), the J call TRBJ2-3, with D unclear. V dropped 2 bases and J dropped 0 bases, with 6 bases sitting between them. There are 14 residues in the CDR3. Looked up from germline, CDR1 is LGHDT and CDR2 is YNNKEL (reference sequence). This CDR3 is CASSQRTSTDTQYF. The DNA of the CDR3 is TGTGCCAGCAGCCAAAGAACTAGCACAGATACGCAGTATTTT.

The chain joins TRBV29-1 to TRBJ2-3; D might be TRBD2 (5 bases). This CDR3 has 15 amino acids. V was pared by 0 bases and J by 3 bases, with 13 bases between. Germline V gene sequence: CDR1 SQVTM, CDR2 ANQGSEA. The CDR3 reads CSVEDGEGLTDTQYF. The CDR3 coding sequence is TGCAGCGTTGAAGATGGAGAGGGTTTGACAGATACGCAGTATTTT.

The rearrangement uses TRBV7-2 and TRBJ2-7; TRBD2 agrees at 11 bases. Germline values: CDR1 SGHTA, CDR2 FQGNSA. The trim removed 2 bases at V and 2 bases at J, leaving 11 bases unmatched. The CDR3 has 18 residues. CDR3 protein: CASSLSLIGTSGTYEQYF. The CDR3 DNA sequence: TGTGCCAGCAGCTTAAGCCTGATCGGGACTAGCGGTACCTACGAGCAGTACTTC. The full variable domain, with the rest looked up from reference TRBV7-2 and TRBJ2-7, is GAGVSQSPSNKVTEKGKDVELRCDPISGHTALYWYRQSLGQGLEFLIYFQGNSAPDKSGLPSDRFSAERTGGSVSTLTIQRTQQEDSAVYLCASSLSLIGTSGTYEQYFGPGTRLTVT.

Written as DNA, the CDR3 is TGTGCCAGCAGCCCCACAGAGACCTACGAGCAGTACTTC. Protein product: CASSPTETYEQYF. The chain combines TRBV7-9 with TRBJ2-7, with D hard to call. CDR1 and CDR2 from the germline V gene are SEHNR and FQNEAQ (reference sequence). The V gene lost 5 bases and the J gene lost 2 bases, with 10 bases spanning the gap. The CDR3 has 13 residues.

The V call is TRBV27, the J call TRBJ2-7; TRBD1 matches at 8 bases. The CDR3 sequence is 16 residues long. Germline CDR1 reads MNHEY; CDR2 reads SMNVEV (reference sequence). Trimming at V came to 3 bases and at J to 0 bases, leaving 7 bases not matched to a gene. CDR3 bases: TGTGCCAGCAGTTTTTCGACAGGGGAAACCTCCTACGAGCAGTACTTC. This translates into CASSFSTGETSYEQYF.

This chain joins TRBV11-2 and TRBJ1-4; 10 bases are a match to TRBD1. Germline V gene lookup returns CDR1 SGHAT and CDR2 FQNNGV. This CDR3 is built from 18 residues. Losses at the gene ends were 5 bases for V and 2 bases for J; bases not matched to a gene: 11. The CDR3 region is CASSPPGTGVITNEKLFF. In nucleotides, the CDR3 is TGTGCCAGCAGCCCCCCCGGGACAGGGGTTATTACTAATGAAAAACTGTTTTTT.

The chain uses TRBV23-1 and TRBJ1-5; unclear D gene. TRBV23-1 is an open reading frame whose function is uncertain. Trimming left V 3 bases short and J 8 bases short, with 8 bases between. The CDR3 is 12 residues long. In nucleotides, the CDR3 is TGCGCCAGCAGTCACCCTATTGAGCCCCAGCATTTT. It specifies CASSHPIEPQHF.